The subject of this entry is one T cell receptor beta chain. Its antigen target is currently unknown. The sample holds no much larger clone one base away, and base qualities are not on file. This record comes from a study of blood T cell repertoires in COVID-19 (dated by TCRdb to 2018 to 2020). Background on the whole study: Samples covering the acute and convalescent phases of COVID-19 were provided by collaborators in the United States, Italy and Spain. The prospective study material was composed of cDNA or gDNA derived from T cells, B-cell-depleted T cells, or PBMCs. Deeply sampled blood TCRbeta repertoires from subjects exposed to, actively infected with, or recovered from COVID-19 were included in the dataset. A freely available public database, intended as a resource for researchers studying the immune response to SARS-CoV-2, is where the repertoires were released. The samples were drawn from two sources: the first 160 participants of the ongoing ImmuneRACE study, and over 950 subjects contributed by 6 global collaborators. The sample metadata nearly always contained a de-identified subject ID, COVID-19 status, age in years and sex. Where available, HLA class I and class II types were taken from metadata supplied by the sample provider and were not determined by assay-based typing.

The immunoSEQ Assay, a bias-controlled multiplex PCR, was used to amplify TCRbeta CDR3 regions from genomic DNA. The authors' pipeline ran thus. Nucleated cell counts per sample were estimated from amplification of reference gene primers within the assay. Sequence reads were collapsed and filtered to measure the absolute abundance of every unique TCRbeta CDR3 rearrangement. For each sample, productive Simpson clonality was calculated as the square root of Simpson's diversity index over productive rearrangements. This is the immuneACCESS table as TCRdb keeps it, with only in-frame sequences that have V and J called. A part of the clones is gone; compared with another copy, unresolved V genes explain less than half, and the rest is unexplained. That table supplies the V and J calls and clone size; D and trimming were determined from the DNA. This sample lists over 200,000 clones; over 80% were detected once. Of the sample, more than 25% is held by the ten largest clones.

Whole blood was collected in K2EDTA tubes by collaborating institutions according to the institutions' own protocols. Collaborator samples were shipped for TCRbeta analysis as frozen whole blood, isolated PBMCs, or DNA extracted from either sample type. General study outcomes and caveats: The quantity of clinical and demographic metadata differed by source and by participant and was supplied without curation.

Taken from cysteine to phenylalanine, the CDR3 has 16 residues. The kept DNA is CDR3 alone, 48 bases in frame from the first base. V ends up 5 bases short and J 0 bases short, with an unmatched junction base count of 4. According to the germline V gene, CDR1 reads SGHTA and CDR2 reads FQGTGA. Recombination connected TRBV7-3 to TRBJ2-3, and TRBD2 matches 11 of the central bases. The sequencing input was peripheral blood. This clonotype originated in a man in his forties with acute or convalescent COVID-19. The sequenced DNA: TGTGCCAGCAGCCCCGGACTAGCGGGTAGCACAGATACGCAGTATTTT. Its coded protein is CASSPGLAGSTDTQYF.